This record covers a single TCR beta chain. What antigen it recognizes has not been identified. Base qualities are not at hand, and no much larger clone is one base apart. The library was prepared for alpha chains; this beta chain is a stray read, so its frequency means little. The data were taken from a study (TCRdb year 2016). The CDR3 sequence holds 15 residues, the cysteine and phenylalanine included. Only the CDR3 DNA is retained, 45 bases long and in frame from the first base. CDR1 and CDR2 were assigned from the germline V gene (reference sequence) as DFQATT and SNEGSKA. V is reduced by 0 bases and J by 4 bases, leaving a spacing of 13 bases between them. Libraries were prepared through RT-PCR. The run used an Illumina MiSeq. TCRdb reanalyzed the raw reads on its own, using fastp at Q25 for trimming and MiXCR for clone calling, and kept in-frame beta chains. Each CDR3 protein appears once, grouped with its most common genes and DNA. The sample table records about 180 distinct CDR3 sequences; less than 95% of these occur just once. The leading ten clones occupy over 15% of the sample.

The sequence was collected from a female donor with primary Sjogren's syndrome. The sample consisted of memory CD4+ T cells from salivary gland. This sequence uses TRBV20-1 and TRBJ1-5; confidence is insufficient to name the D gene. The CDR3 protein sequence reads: CSARDRSVPNQPQHF. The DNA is TGCAGTGCTAGAGATCGTTCAGTGCCGAATCAGCCCCAGCATTTT.